These 16 T cell receptor beta chains came from one sample sequenced in a study of T cells after posttransplantation cyclophosphamide. The protocol was immunoSEQ multiplex PCR, while the TCRdb copy is restricted to in-frame clones and leaves out a portion. This table has roughly 14,000 clones, around four fifths appearing once. The specimen was memory CD4+ T cells sorted from PBMCs. These receptors originate from a middle-aged man in good health, CMV-negative, and a related stem cell transplant donor.

V gene TRBV7-9 combines with J gene TRBJ2-5, with 8 bases aligning to TRBD1. Germline-derived CDR1 and CDR2 are SEHNR and FQNEAQ (reference sequence). The CDR3 has 13 residues. The ends lost 5 bases at V and 3 bases at J; junction bases unmatched: 2. The CDR3: CASSPTGEETQYF. The CDR3 DNA reads TGTGCCAGCAGCCCGACAGGGGAAGAGACCCAGTACTTC.

In this sample, this clone turned up a few times. This sequence joins TRBV2 and TRBJ2-5; D gene uncertain. Germline lookup yields CDR1 SNHLY and CDR2 FYNNEI. With 5 bases removed from V and 7 bases from J, the gap between germline ends came to 14 bases. This CDR3 is built from 13 residues. CDR3 nucleotides: TGTGCCAGCAGTCAAATTAGCTTCGGGACCCAGTACTTC. Translation: CASSQISFGTQYF.

The rearrangement links TRBV2 to TRBJ1-1; D not certain. The CDR3 length is 11 residues. Trimming took 2 bases from V and 6 from J, leaving 4 bases between them. CDR1 and CDR2 (germline): SNHLY, FYNNEI. CDR3 sequence reads: CASSELSEAFF. The CDR3 nucleotides read TGTGCCAGCAGTGAATTATCTGAAGCTTTCTTT.

This chain links TRBV9 with TRBJ2-7; D gene unclear. V lost 1 base and J lost 5, with 10 bases in between. Germline values: CDR1 SGDLS, CDR2 YYNGEE. This CDR3 contains 13 residues. CDR3 DNA sequence: TGTGCCAGCAGCGTACTCCTAACGGACGAGCAGTACTTC. Residues: CASSVLLTDEQYF.

The chain joins TRBV9 to TRBJ2-2; D might be TRBD1 (6 bases). V lost 0 bases to trimming and J lost 6 bases, with 18 bases between them. The length of the CDR3 is 17 residues. Germline CDR1 and CDR2: SGDLS and YYNGEE. The CDR3 coding sequence is TGTGCCAGCAGCGTAGTTCCGATCAGGGGTAAGGCCGGGGAGCTGTTTTTT. Encoded protein: CASSVVPIRGKAGELFF.

The genes are TRBV5-1 and TRBJ2-7, with D possibly TRBD1 on 6 matching bases. The CDR3 length is 16 residues. CDR1 is SGHRS, CDR2 YFSETQ, per germline. V was shortened by 0 bases and J by 3 bases, with 16 bases between the two germline ends. The CDR3 coding sequence is TGCGCCAGCAGCTTGGCTCCACAGGGAGATTTCTACGAGCAGTACTTC. Translating it yields CASSLAPQGDFYEQYF.

The chain has TRBV5-1 and TRBJ2-7, with TRBD1 as a possible D gene (7 bases). CDR1 and CDR2 from the germline V gene are SGHRS and YFSETQ. Trimming removed 4 bases from V and 10 bases from J, with 18 bases in between. This CDR3 is 13 amino acids long. The CDR3 DNA is TGCGCCAGCAGCAGTGGAGGGGGCCAGCTACAGTACTTC. Translated, it gives CASSSGGGQLQYF.

This clone was observed a single time. The genes are TRBV5-1 and TRBJ1-2, with D possibly TRBD1 on 6 matching bases. V was trimmed by 4 bases and J by 2 bases, leaving 12 bases between them. CDR3 length equals 14 residues. From germline, CDR1 is SGHRS and CDR2 YFSETQ. DNA for the CDR3: TGCGCCAGCAGCCCGGATGGACAGAACTATGGCTACACCTTC. Amino acid sequence: CASSPDGQNYGYTF.

In its sample, this clone was seen once. The chain uses TRBV11-2 and TRBJ1-2; 9 bases agree with TRBD1. V trimming: 0 bases; J trimming: 2 bases; junction bases outside the gene matches: 4. Germline V CDR1 and CDR2: SGHAT, FQNNGV. This CDR3 is built from 16 residues. In DNA, the CDR3 is TGTGCCAGCAGCTTAGATGCCGGGACAGGGAACTATGGCTACACCTTC. Encoded protein: CASSLDAGTGNYGYTF.

V gene TRBV4-3 combines with J gene TRBJ2-2, with D perhaps matching TRBD2 (5 bases). The CDR3 loop spans 15 amino acids. Trimming took 5 bases from V and 6 from J, leaving 16 bases between them. Germline lookup yields CDR1 LGHNA and CDR2 YSLEER. As DNA, the CDR3 is TGCGCCAGCAGCAGGACTTTCCTGGACCCCGGGGAGCTGTTTTTT. Its translation: CASSRTFLDPGELFF.

The chain has TRBV5-4 and TRBJ2-2; 7 bases map to TRBD1. V trimming: 5 bases; J trimming: 0 bases; junction bases outside the gene matches: 10. This CDR3 has 17 residues. Germline CDR1 SGHNT, CDR2 YYREEE (reference sequence). The CDR3 bases are TGTGCCAGCAGAGCTAACAGGGGAATGGCGAACACCGGGGAGCTGTTTTTT. Its translation: CASRANRGMANTGELFF.

The gene calls are TRBV27 and TRBJ1-6, with TRBD1 as a possible D gene (6 bases). V was shortened by 5 bases and J by 9 bases, with 17 bases between the two germline ends. Germline V gene lookup returns CDR1 MNHEY and CDR2 SMNVEV (reference sequence). The length of the CDR3 is 15 residues. CDR3 amino acids: CASSDLKRGSSPLHF. The CDR3, as DNA: TGTGCCAGCAGTGACCTCAAGAGGGGGAGTTCACCCCTCCACTTT.

The chain employs TRBV21-1 and TRBJ1-1; TRBD1 was called by the table and not checked on the DNA. TRBV21-1 is a known pseudogene. This CDR3 spans 19 amino acids. The CDR3 loop is CASSNPKGVFSWVNTEAFF. In DNA, the CDR3 is TGTGCCAGCAGCAATCCGAAGGGGGTCTTTAGTTGGGTGAACACTGAAGCTTTCTTT.

This chain joins TRBV30 and TRBJ2-7; the D gene is possibly TRBD2 (5 bases). Germline V lookup: CDR1 GTSNPN, CDR2 SVGIG (reference sequence). V shed 3 bases and J shed 1 base, with 10 bases lying between them. The CDR3 totals 13 residues. CDR3: CAWSLGDSYEQYF. DNA for the CDR3: TGTGCCTGGAGCCTCGGGGATTCCTACGAGCAGTACTTC.

This chain connects TRBV27 to TRBJ1-1, with D possibly TRBD1 on 6 matching bases. V was shortened by 7 bases and J by 1 base, with 19 bases between the two germline ends. The CDR3 is 16 amino acids. CDR1 and CDR2 from the germline V gene are MNHEY and SMNVEV (reference sequence). The CDR3 loop reads CASNPQGGRTNTEAFF. CDR3 in DNA: TGTGCCAGCAATCCACAAGGGGGTAGGACGAACACTGAAGCTTTCTTT.

The chain couples TRBV5-4 to TRBJ1-1; D ambiguous. With 2 bases removed from V and 5 bases from J, the gap between germline ends came to 10 bases. This CDR3 is 13 amino acids long. Germline V gene lookup returns CDR1 SGHNT and CDR2 YYREEE (reference sequence). CDR3 region: CASSLSVRTEAFF. In DNA form, the CDR3 reads TGTGCCAGCAGCTTATCCGTCAGGACTGAAGCTTTCTTT.